The clone carrying this T cell receptor beta chain was seen a few times. The antigen remains undetermined. This entry comes from a study of T cell repertoires in aging, cancer and after chemotherapy. At the level of the study: Around 10 million TCR reads were in the whole dataset.

The template was genomic DNA from peripheral blood, not RNA. There are 13 residues in the CDR3. CDR1 is MNHEY and CDR2 is SMNVEV in the germline V gene (reference sequence). V lost 6 bases and J lost 1, with 8 bases in between. Study-level results: Across the chemotherapy interval, each cancer cohort showed higher median generation probability, suggesting thymic rebound.

Rearranged V-D-J TRB sequences were amplified with a mixed TRB-A/B primer pool. Each CDR3 protein gets one entry after TCRdb re-called the multiplex PCR reads with MiXCR. Found here are some 20,000 distinct CDR3 sequences, about 37% of them singletons; the top ten hold 15% to 20%. The genes are TRBV27 and TRBJ2-3; D is undetermined. The sequence came from a human donor with a solid tumor. Sequencing used blood. DNA of the CDR3: TGTGCCAGCAGGCAGAGTGGCACAGATACGCAGTATTTT. Translated: CASRQSGTDTQYF.